This T cell receptor (beta chain) is drawn from a study of lymphopenia after photon versus proton radiotherapy. As to this clone: Its matching antigen is unknown.

V dropped 5 bases and J dropped 5 bases, with 18 bases sitting between them. The CDR3 has 15 residues. Germline assignment: CDR1 KGHSH and CDR2 LQKENI. The data were produced by immunoSEQ multiplex PCR, yet TCRdb's version contains in-frame clones alone and is incomplete. The table includes 17,000 or so clones, 70% to 90% detected once. Study findings and constraints: Proton therapy kept repertoires fairly stable, unlike photons, which gained effector/memory cells. Authors raise, but do not show, better survival with proton therapy.

The origin of this receptor is a man between 65 and 85 years old with pancreatic cancer. The source was peripheral blood, collected from a patient treated with proton-based radiotherapy. The V call is TRBV18, the J call TRBJ2-5, with TRBD1 as a possible D gene (5 bases). The DNA of the CDR3 is TGTGCCAGCTCATTTTTGACAGAGCCTCGGGAGACCCAGTACTTC. This sequence encodes CASSFLTEPRETQYF. Using reference TRBV18 and TRBJ2-5 for the parts outside the CDR3, the full variable domain is NAGVMQNPRHLVRRRGQEARLRCSPMKGHSHVYWYRQLPEEGLKFMVYLQKENIIDESGMPKERFSAEFPKEGPSILRIQQVVRGDSAAYFCASSFLTEPRETQYFGPGTRLLVL.